Below are 11 T cell receptor beta chains sequenced from a single sample in a study of blood T cell repertoires in COVID-19. Sequencing was performed with immunoSEQ multiplex PCR; in TCRdb, only in-frame clones are kept and a portion is missing. The table lists approximately 130,000 clones, 60% to 80% of them singletons, with over 7% in the top ten. The sequencing input was peripheral blood. Receptors originate from a human donor in a cohort sampled during active COVID-19.

The J gene is TRBJ2-2, the V gene TRBV5-5; TRBD1 is a possible D gene (6 bases). Looked up from germline, CDR1 is SGHKS and CDR2 is YYEKEE (reference sequence). V was pared by 0 bases and J by 9 bases, with 12 bases between. The CDR3 runs to 14 residues. The CDR3 nucleotides read TGTGCCAGCAGCTTGGAACAGGGATTCCGGGAGCTGTTTTTT. It specifies CASSLEQGFRELFF.

The chain combines TRBV19 with TRBJ1-5, with D possibly TRBD1 on 6 matching bases. The CDR3 has 14 amino acids. Trimming removed 7 bases at V and 0 bases at J, with 10 bases between. Germline CDR1 is LNHDA and CDR2 is SQIVND (reference sequence). The CDR3 DNA sequence: TGTGCCAGTAACAGGGCGTATAGCAATCAGCCCCAGCATTTT. It codes for CASNRAYSNQPQHF.

The count of this clone is one. CDR3 in DNA: TGTGCCAGCAGAGACACCTCCTACGAGCAGTACTTC. It codes for CASRDTSYEQYF. The chain is built from TRBV6-1 and TRBJ2-7; D is unresolved. Germline values: CDR1 MNHNS, CDR2 SASEGT. Trimming shortened V by 6 bases and J by 0 bases, and 6 bases separated the two germline ends. This CDR3 is built from 12 residues.

This chain links TRBV2 with TRBJ2-7; weak D call: TRBD2 (5 bases). Germline V lookup: CDR1 SNHLY, CDR2 FYNNEI. Deletions cut 7 bases from V and 5 bases from J, with 18 bases between. The CDR3 consists of 14 residues. This CDR3 reads CASIPATTPDEQYF. The DNA of the CDR3 is TGTGCCAGCATTCCGGCGACTACCCCGGACGAGCAGTACTTC.

J is TRBJ1-2 and V is TRBV7-8, with 10 bases identical to TRBD1. The V gene's germline CDR1 is SGHVS and CDR2 FQNEAQ. Trimming removed 2 bases from V and 4 bases from J; junction bases left unmatched: 13. There are 18 residues in the CDR3. The CDR3 DNA sequence: TGTGCCAGCAGCTTAAGAGTCCGGGACAGGGGTCGGCCCTATGGCTACACCTTC. Translating it yields CASSLRVRDRGRPYGYTF.

The chain couples TRBV6-2 or TRBV6-3 to TRBJ2-7; 15 nucleotides align to TRBD2. The germline V gene has CDR1 MNHEY and CDR2 SVGEGT. Trimming took 5 bases from V and 5 from J; bases not matched to a gene: 4. There are 15 residues in the CDR3. The CDR3, as DNA: TGTGCCAGCAGTCGGACTAGCGGGAGGGCACACGAGCAGTACTTC. It is translated as CASSRTSGRAHEQYF.

The chain uses TRBV4-1 and TRBJ2-7; 11 nucleotides align to TRBD2. V trimming: 0 bases; J trimming: 2 bases; junction bases outside the gene matches: 6. Germline V lookup: CDR1 MGHRA, CDR2 YSYEKL. The CDR3 spans 17 residues. Here the CDR3 DNA reads TGCGCCAGCAGCCAAGATACGACTAGCGGGGATACCTACGAGCAGTACTTC. This codes for CASSQDTTSGDTYEQYF.

The J gene is TRBJ2-7, the V gene TRBV28; TRBD1 agrees at 7 bases. CDR3 length: 14 amino acids. The germline V gene encodes CDR1 MDHEN and CDR2 SYDVKM. The junction had 7 bases not matched to a gene; V was cut back by 6 bases and J by 2 bases. The CDR3 loop is CASRPRDRTYEQYF. DNA of the CDR3: TGTGCCAGCAGGCCACGGGACAGAACCTACGAGCAGTACTTC.

This rearrangement joins TRBV12-5 to TRBJ2-7, with D tentatively TRBD2 (5 bases). Germline V gene lookup returns CDR1 LGHNT and CDR2 FRNRAP. The V end lost 7 bases, the J end lost 0 bases, and 7 bases lay between the germline ends. CDR3 length: 12 amino acids. Written as DNA, the CDR3 is TGTGCTAGTGTCGGGGACTCCTACGAGCAGTACTTC. Encoded protein: CASVGDSYEQYF.

This sequence joins TRBV28 and TRBJ1-5; D is unclear. Germline CDR1 is MDHEN and CDR2 is SYDVKM. This CDR3 region has 13 residues. V lost 6 bases, J lost 7 bases, and 13 bases lay in between. The CDR3 loop is CASSFTRQQPQHF. The CDR3, as DNA: TGTGCCAGCAGCTTTACGCGCCAACAGCCCCAGCATTTT.

The V call is TRBV9, the J call TRBJ1-2; D is ambiguous. Trimming removed 3 bases from V and 4 bases from J, with 7 bases in between. Looked up from germline, CDR1 is SGDLS and CDR2 is YYNGEE. The CDR3 contains 12 residues. CDR3 protein: CASSADTYGYTF. The CDR3 bases are TGTGCCAGCAGCGCCGACACCTATGGCTACACCTTC. Full variable domain (missing parts from reference TRBV9 and TRBJ1-2): DSGVTQTPKHLITATGQRVTLRCSPRSGDLSVYWYQQSLDQGLQFLIQYYNGEERAKGNILERFSAQQFPDLHSELNLSSLELGDSALYFCASSADTYGYTFGSGTRLTVV.